The subject of this entry is one T cell receptor beta chain. What this receptor recognizes is not known. Per-base quality was not reported, and no clone a single base away is much larger than it. The sample originates from a study of CD8 T cells in Susac syndrome (dated by TCRdb to about 2019). Some background on the complete study: The study used repertoire sequencing to test whether antigen drove CD8+ T cell activation and differentiation in Susac syndrome. CD8+ T cell repertoire clonality was compared between about 12 healthy donors, around 14 Susac syndrome patients and 15 multiple sclerosis patients. Overall results and qualifications from the work: The TCR sequencing and HLA analysis was acknowledged to have included a relatively small number of individuals.

High-throughput TCR beta sequencing profiled peripheral blood CD8+ and CD4+ T cells from healthy donors, Susac syndrome patients and multiple sclerosis patients. The multiple sclerosis controls were treatment-naive patients whose relapsing-remitting disease, either stable or active, fulfilled the revised McDonald criteria. Bulk CD8+ and CD4+ T cells were purified by magnetic negative isolation, whereas CD8+ TEMRA cells were enriched by FACS. Blood was drawn into EDTA tubes, processed within 24 hours, and PBMCs were isolated by density gradient centrifugation. PBMCs destined for TCR sequencing were cryopreserved in liquid nitrogen and later thawed in a 37 °C water bath. A purity of at least 90% was achieved for sorted or isolated CD4+, CD8+ and CD8+ TEMRA cells. The CDR3 holds 12 amino acids from the cysteine to the phenylalanine. Of the read, only the CDR3 DNA is kept; its 36 bases are in frame from base 1. The V end loses 3 bases and the J end loses 7 bases, and a stretch of 6 bases separates them.

RNA was extracted with the RNeasy kit and 0.5 to 1 ug was reverse transcribed using random hexamers. TCR beta CDR3 regions were amplified with the immunoSEQ multiplex PCR assay covering 54 Vbeta and 13 Jbeta segments. PCR amplification bias was corrected by using a synthetic template baseline for primer optimization and computational correction. The study's own analysis went as follows. Reads were annotated to V, D and J genes per IMGT and analyzed with immunoSEQ Analyzer, keeping only productive sequences. Clonality was calculated as one minus the Shannon entropy normalized by log2 of the number of productive unique sequences. For each patient and control, public and private clones were evaluated among the 100 most prevalent clones. Clones were defined as Susac-specific if absent from the healthy and MS cohorts, from under 1,200 published viral clones and from other ImmuneACCESS disease sequences. In-frame beta chains were kept once TCRdb had trimmed the public reads at Q25 with fastp and called clones with MiXCR. Each CDR3 protein appears once, grouped with its most common genes and DNA. These V and J calls originate from TCRdb's pipeline instead of the authors' own analysis. Across this sample there are 250,000 to 300,000 distinct CDR3 sequences, with 65% to 90% seen only once. The top ten constitute 0.21% of the sample.

Sequencing used CD8+ T cells from PBMCs. The sequence joins TRBV12-3 or TRBV12-4 to TRBJ2-2; there is no confident call for the D gene. The sequence was obtained from a human donor with multiple sclerosis. The CDR3 here reads CASSLWLGELFF. The DNA sequence follows: TGTGCCAGCAGTTTGTGGCTCGGGGAGCTGTTTTTT.